The clone carrying this T cell receptor (beta chain) has only one observation. The use of a sample-barcoded 5' primer and a J-beta primer mix characterized a second PCR of roughly 6 to 12 cycles. Each CDR3 protein is one row after TCRdb ran MiXCR on the 5' RACE reads. In the table there are 650,000 to 1,000,000 distinct CDR3 sequences, approximately 35% of which are singletons. CDR1 is SGHTA, CDR2 FQGNSA, per germline. This CDR3 has 13 amino acids. These data belong to a study of blood T cells in healthy people across ages. J is TRBJ2-4 and V is TRBV7-2; no firm D call. The J call may be wrong; the DNA end is better matched by TRBJ2-5. Sequencing was done on a sample of blood. This TCR was sampled from a man aged 18 to 29 in good health. The CDR3 nucleotides are TGTGCCAGCAGCTTTAGCCTCGAAGGGACCCAGTACTTC. It translates to CASSFSLEGTQYF.